These T cell receptor beta chains were read from a single sample in a study of blood T cell repertoires in COVID-19. Clones were read by immunoSEQ multiplex PCR, and TCRdb kept only the in-frame ones, dropping some. The sample shows 300,000 or so clones, approximately 90% of them seen only once. Sequenced input: peripheral blood. These receptor sequences come from a woman aged 25-40 years with COVID-19, enrolled during active disease. Both conserved end residues are part of each CDR3. D genes are given only for firm matches. Size is omitted from some rows. Given values are once, few, many or a class for expanded clones.

TRBV3-1/TRBV3-2,TRBJ2-7,TRBD2,NA,14,TGTGCCAGTGGGAGGGGTTTGGTTGAGGGAGAGCAGTACTTC,CASGRGLVEGEQYF
TRBV7-6,TRBJ2-7,TRBD1,few,13,TGTGCCAGCAGCTTAAGTGACAGGGCAGGGCAGTACTTC,CASSLSDRAGQYF
TRBV28,TRBJ2-1,TRBD2,NA,15,TGTGCCAGCAGCCTGGCGACTAGCGGGAGCCGGGAGCAGTTCTTC,CASSLATSGSREQFF
TRBV18,TRBJ2-1,TRBD2,NA,15,TGTGCCAGCTCACACGGGCTACTAGCGGGAATTGAGCAGTTCTTC,CASSHGLLAGIEQFF
TRBV3-1/TRBV3-2,TRBJ2-5,TRBD2,NA,15,TGTGCCAGCAGCCGTCCCGGACTAGCCCAAGAGACCCAGTACTTC,CASSRPGLAQETQYF
TRBV11-2,TRBJ2-3,TRBD1,NA,14,TGTGCCAGCAGCCTGACAGGGATCTGGGATACGCAGTATTTT,CASSLTGIWDTQYF
TRBV28,TRBJ2-7,TRBD2,NA,14,TGTGCCAGGCCGGGACTAGCCGCCTCCTACGAGCAGTACTTC,CARPGLAASYEQYF
TRBV5-4,TRBJ2-1,TRBD1,few,14,TGTGCCAGCAGCTACAGGGGGCCAGGCAATGAGCAGTTCTTC,CASSYRGPGNEQFF
TRBV4-1,TRBJ2-1,TRBD2,once,15,TGCGCCAGCAGCCAAGAAGCGGGATATTACAATGAGCAGTTCTTC,CASSQEAGYYNEQFF
TRBV4-1,TRBJ2-1,TRBD2,NA,16,TGCGCCAGCAGCACCCGAGCGGGAGGTAAGGTGGATGAGCAGTTCTTC,CASSTRAGGKVDEQFF
TRBV29-1,TRBJ1-4,NA,NA,13,TGCAGCGTTGGATACAAGGGGGGGGAAAAACTGTTTTTT,CSVGYKGGEKLFF
TRBV18,TRBJ1-1,TRBD1,NA,17,TGTGCCAGCTCACCAGTCTCACAGGGGGCATATTTGACTGAAGCTTTCTTT,CASSPVSQGAYLTEAFF
TRBV28,TRBJ1-5,NA,NA,15,TGTGCCAGCAGCCCCAGGGGCAGGGGTTGGAAGCCCCAGCATTTT,CASSPRGRGWKPQHF
TRBV5-8,TRBJ2-7,NA,NA,13,TGTGCCAGCAGCCGCACGAGGGCCTACGAGCAGTACTTC,CASSRTRAYEQYF
TRBV11-2,TRBJ2-2,TRBD2,NA,18,TGTGCCAGCAGCTTACTAGCGGGAGGGCCCTCTTTGGGCGGGGAGCTGTTTTTT,CASSLLAGGPSLGGELFF
TRBV5-4,TRBJ1-1,NA,NA,14,TGTGCCAGCAGCTCTCTCGGGACTTACACTGAAGCTTTCTTT,CASSSLGTYTEAFF
TRBV19,TRBJ1-1,NA,NA,13,TGTGCCAGTAGTAGACAGTTGAACACTGAAGCTTTCTTT,CASSRQLNTEAFF
TRBV7-9,TRBJ1-2,TRBD1,NA,17,TGTGCCAGCAGCTTAGAAGTGGGACAGAAGGTCAACTATGGCTACACCTTC,CASSLEVGQKVNYGYTF
TRBV7-9,TRBJ1-1,NA,NA,14,TGTGCCAGCAGTCTAGGGGTTGGGAACACTGAAGCTTTCTTT,CASSLGVGNTEAFF
TRBV5-1,TRBJ2-2,NA,NA,12,TGCGCCAGCAGGTATAACACCGGGGAGCTGTTTTTT,CASRYNTGELFF
TRBV7-9,TRBJ2-3,NA,NA,13,TGTGCCAGCAGCTTATCCACAATAGATACGCAGTATTTT,CASSLSTIDTQYF
TRBV25-1,TRBJ2-5,NA,NA,17,TGTGCCAGCAGCCCCATCCCATCTACAGTCGACCAAGAGACCCAGTACTTC,CASSPIPSTVDQETQYF
TRBV5-1,TRBJ1-2,NA,NA,15,TGCGCCAGCAGCTTGATCGGCGGAGCTAACTATGGCTACACCTTC,CASSLIGGANYGYTF
TRBV9,TRBJ2-5,TRBD2,NA,16,TGTGCCAGCAGCGTAGGGCCAGCGGGAGTCATGGAGACCCAGTACTTC,CASSVGPAGVMETQYF
TRBV25-1,TRBJ1-2,TRBD1,NA,17,TGTGCCAGCAGTGATTTTTCGTGGGCAGGGGGGATCTATGGCTACACCTTC,CASSDFSWAGGIYGYTF
TRBV4-2,TRBJ1-3,NA,NA,14,TGTGCCAGCAGCCAAGACAGAACTGGAAACACCATATATTTT,CASSQDRTGNTIYF
TRBV7-9,TRBJ2-1,NA,NA,13,TGTGCCAGCAGCTTAGCGGTAGACTCAGAGCAGTTCTTC,CASSLAVDSEQFF
TRBV2,TRBJ1-2,NA,NA,14,TGTGCCAGCAGTGTAGACAGATTCGACTATGGCTACACCTTC,CASSVDRFDYGYTF
TRBV28,TRBJ1-2,NA,NA,13,TGTGCCAGCAGTAGTTGGGCAGCCTATGGCTACACCTTC,CASSSWAAYGYTF
TRBV4-1,TRBJ2-1,TRBD2,NA,17,TGCGCCAGCAGCCAAGGGATACTAGCGGTAACGTACAATGAGCAGTTCTTC,CASSQGILAVTYNEQFF
TRBV7-2,TRBJ2-1,TRBD2,NA,16,TGTGCCAGCAGCCCCGCAGGGCTAGCGGGAGGGCATGAGCAGTTCTTC,CASSPAGLAGGHEQFF
TRBV29-1,TRBJ2-7,NA,NA,13,TGCAGCGTTGCCTCGACACCCACCTACGAGCAGTACTTC,CSVASTPTYEQYF